This paragraph reports one T cell receptor beta chain. This sample was included in a study of blood T cell repertoires in COVID-19. Produced via immunoSEQ multiplex PCR; TCRdb's table is partial and in-frame only. Altogether 400,000 or so clones are present, roughly 88% being singletons, with the ten largest covering around 1.9%. The CDR3 sequence is 14 residues long. The J segment lost 8 bases and the V segment lost 4 bases, leaving 7 bases of the junction unmatched. The germline V gene has CDR1 SGDLS and CDR2 YYNGEE. Input material: PBMCs or T cells enriched from blood (not recorded which). The source of this sequence is a woman aged 40-49 years with acute COVID-19. V usage is TRBV9 and J usage is TRBJ2-4; 9 nucleotides agree with TRBD1. The CDR3 DNA sequence: TGTGCCAGCAGCTTTCGGACAGGGGAGTACATTCAGTACTTC. Residues: CASSFRTGEYIQYF. Supplemented by reference TRBV9 and TRBJ2-4, the full variable domain reads DSGVTQTPKHLITATGQRVTLRCSPRSGDLSVYWYQQSLDQGLQFLIQYYNGEERAKGNILERFSAQQFPDLHSELNLSSLELGDSALYFCASSFRTGEYIQYFGAGTRLSVL.